This TCR beta chain is from a study of identical twins. Study-wide results and limits: Within monozygotic twins, out-of-frame TCR alpha sharing was underestimated by the models. Possibly, invariant MAIT and iNKT cells partly confounded zero-insertion analyses.

TCRdb re-called the 5' RACE reads through MiXCR, storing one row per CDR3 protein. Of hundreds of thousands of distinct CDR3 sequences listed, roughly 6% are singletons. A few counts support this clonotype. What it binds is unknown. This TCR came from a man aged 18 to 29 in good health. The sample comprised naive T cells sorted from blood.

The CDR3 region is CASSSLAGAPWGTDTQYF. The CDR3, as DNA: TGTGCCAGCAGCAGCTTAGCGGGAGCGCCTTGGGGCACAGATACGCAGTATTTT. The V gene is TRBV11-1, the J gene TRBJ2-3, with TRBD2 matching over 9 bases. Germline loops: CDR1 SGHAT, CDR2 FQDESV (reference sequence). J was trimmed by 1 base and V by 5 bases; bases with no gene match: 13. The CDR3 extends over 18 amino acids.